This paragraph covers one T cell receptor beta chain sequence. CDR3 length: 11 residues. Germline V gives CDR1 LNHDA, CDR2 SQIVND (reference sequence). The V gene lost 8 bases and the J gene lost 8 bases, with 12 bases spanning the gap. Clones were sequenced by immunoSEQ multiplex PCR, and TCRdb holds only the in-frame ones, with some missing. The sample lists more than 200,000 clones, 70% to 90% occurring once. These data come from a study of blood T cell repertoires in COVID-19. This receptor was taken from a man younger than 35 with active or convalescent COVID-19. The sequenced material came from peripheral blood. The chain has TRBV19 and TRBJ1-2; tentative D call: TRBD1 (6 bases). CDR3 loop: CASGGRRGYTF. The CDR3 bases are TGTGCCAGTGGGGGCCGACGGGGCTACACCTTC.